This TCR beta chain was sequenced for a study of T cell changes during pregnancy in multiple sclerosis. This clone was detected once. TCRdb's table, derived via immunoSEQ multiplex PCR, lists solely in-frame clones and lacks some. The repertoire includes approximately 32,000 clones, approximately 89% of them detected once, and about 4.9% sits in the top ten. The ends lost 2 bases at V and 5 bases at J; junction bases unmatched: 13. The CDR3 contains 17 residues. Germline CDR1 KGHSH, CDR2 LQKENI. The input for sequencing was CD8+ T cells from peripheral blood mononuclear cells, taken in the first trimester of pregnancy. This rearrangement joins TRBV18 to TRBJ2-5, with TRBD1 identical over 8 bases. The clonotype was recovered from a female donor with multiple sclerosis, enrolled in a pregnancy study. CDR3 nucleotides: TGTGCCAGCTCACCAACTCCCCACAGGGGGGTTTGGGAGACCCAGTACTTC. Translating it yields CASSPTPHRGVWETQYF.